These T cell receptor beta chains were read from a single sample in a study of blood T cell repertoires in COVID-19. TCRdb's table, derived via immunoSEQ multiplex PCR, lists solely in-frame clones and lacks some. The sample has 200,000 to 250,000 clones; approximately 80% are singletons. Sequenced: PBMCs or T cells enriched from blood (not recorded which). These receptor sequences come from a woman in her thirties or forties with acute COVID-19. Each CDR3 is given with its conserved first and last residue. The D gene is left open where the match is weak. The size entry is marked missing in some rows and otherwise reads once, few, many or a size class.

-	TRBV28	TRBJ1-4	16	-	CASSLLDSSTNEKLFF	TGTGCCAGCAGTTTATTGGACAGCTCAACTAATGAAAAACTGTTTTTT
-	TRBV28	TRBJ1-2	12	few	CASSLRGGGYTF	TGTGCCAGCAGTTTGCGGGGGGGTGGCTACACCTTC
TRBD2	TRBV6-4	TRBJ2-1	15	many	CASSDSSGGANEQFF	TGTGCCAGCAGTGACTCTAGCGGGGGGGCCAATGAGCAGTTCTTC
TRBD1	TRBV27	TRBJ1-2	13	-	CASSLGQGGGYTF	TGTGCCAGCAGTTTGGGACAGGGTGGCGGCTACACCTTC
-	TRBV29-1	TRBJ1-1	15	-	CSVEAGRGGGTEAFF	TGCAGCGTTGAAGCCGGGCGGGGCGGAGGAACTGAAGCTTTCTTT
TRBD2	TRBV6-4	TRBJ2-3	15	few	CASSEGTSSTDTQYF	TGTGCCAGCAGTGAAGGGACTAGCAGCACAGATACGCAGTATTTT
TRBD1	TRBV27	TRBJ2-3	17	once	CASSSVITGGGTDTQYF	TGTGCCAGCAGTTCCGTAATAACAGGGGGCGGTACAGATACGCAGTATTTT
TRBD1	TRBV7-9	TRBJ2-7	14	-	CASSLTGGTYEQYF	TGTGCCAGCAGCTTAACAGGGGGGACCTACGAGCAGTACTTC
TRBD2	TRBV7-2	TRBJ2-1	15	-	CASSPGTSGYNEQFF	TGTGCCAGCAGTCCTGGGACTAGCGGCTACAATGAGCAGTTCTTC
TRBD1	TRBV28	TRBJ2-7	15	-	CASSIDRGLNREQYF	TGTGCCAGCAGCATAGACAGGGGGCTGAATCGCGAGCAGTACTTC
-	TRBV5-8	TRBJ1-2	17	-	CASSPPGLVTVNYGYTF	TGTGCCAGCAGCCCCCCCGGACTCGTAACGGTCAACTATGGCTACACCTTC
-	TRBV2	TRBJ2-5	13	-	CASGERVVETQYF	TGTGCCAGCGGGGAGCGGGTGGTAGAGACCCAGTACTTC
-	TRBV18	TRBJ2-6	15	-	CASSPQLAGANVLTF	TGTGCCAGCTCACCACAGCTAGCCGGGGCCAACGTCCTGACTTTC
-	TRBV10-2	TRBJ2-5	14	-	CASRGAITQETQYF	TGCGCCAGCAGGGGAGCGATAACCCAAGAGACCCAGTACTTC
-	TRBV6-6	TRBJ2-2	15	-	CASSYAGLNTGELFF	TGTGCCAGCAGTTACGCAGGACTCAACACCGGGGAGCTGTTTTTT
-	TRBV19	TRBJ1-1	13	-	CASRWRVGAEAFF	TGTGCCAGTAGGTGGCGGGTCGGGGCTGAAGCTTTCTTT
TRBD1	TRBV5-4	TRBJ2-3	14	-	CASSLQGAQDTQYF	TGTGCCAGCAGTTTACAGGGGGCGCAAGATACGCAGTATTTT
TRBD1	TRBV5-1	TRBJ2-7	15	-	CASSLNGGTGGEQYF	TGCGCCAGCAGCTTGAACGGCGGGACAGGGGGTGAGCAGTACTTC
-	TRBV2	TRBJ1-5	13	-	CASRWRSNQPQHF	TGTGCCAGCAGGTGGAGGTCCAATCAGCCCCAGCATTTT
TRBD1	TRBV23-1	TRBJ2-5	17	few	CASSLSRGPPDQETQYF	TGCGCCAGCAGTCTCTCCAGGGGGCCTCCTGACCAAGAGACCCAGTACTTC
TRBD2	TRBV5-6	TRBJ2-3	16	few	CASSLVSLAGVDTQYF	TGTGCCAGCAGCTTGGTTTCTTTAGCGGGGGTGGATACGCAGTATTTT
TRBD2	TRBV4-3	TRBJ2-1	16	-	CASSQPRTSGTDEQFF	TGCGCCAGCAGCCAGCCTCGGACTAGCGGTACCGATGAGCAGTTCTTC
TRBD1	TRBV28	TRBJ2-2	16	-	CASSLQGFRNTGELFF	TGTGCCAGCAGTCTACAGGGGTTCCGGAACACCGGGGAGCTGTTTTTT
TRBD1	TRBV29-1	TRBJ2-3	14	once	CSVAQGQTTDTQYF	TGCAGCGTCGCTCAGGGACAGACCACAGATACGCAGTATTTT
TRBD2	TRBV5-1	TRBJ2-2	16	-	CASSNRGSGGTGELFF	TGCGCCAGCAGCAACCGGGGGAGCGGGGGCACCGGGGAGCTGTTTTTT
-	TRBV7-6	TRBJ1-1	19	-	CASSSKGGAPGIMNTEAFF	TGTGCCAGCAGCTCGAAGGGGGGGGCGCCCGGAATCATGAACACTGAAGCTTTCTTT